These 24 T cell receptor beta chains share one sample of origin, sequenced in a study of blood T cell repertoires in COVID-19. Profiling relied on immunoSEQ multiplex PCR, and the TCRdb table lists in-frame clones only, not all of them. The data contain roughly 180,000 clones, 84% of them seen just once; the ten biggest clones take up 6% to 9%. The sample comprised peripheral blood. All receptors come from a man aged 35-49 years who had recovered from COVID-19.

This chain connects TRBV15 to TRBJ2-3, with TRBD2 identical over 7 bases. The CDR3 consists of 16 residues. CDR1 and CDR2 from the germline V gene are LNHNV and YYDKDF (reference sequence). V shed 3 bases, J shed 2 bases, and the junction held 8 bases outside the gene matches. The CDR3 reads CATSRVTSAHTDTQYF. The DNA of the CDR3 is TGTGCCACCAGCAGGGTTACTAGCGCTCACACAGATACGCAGTATTTT.

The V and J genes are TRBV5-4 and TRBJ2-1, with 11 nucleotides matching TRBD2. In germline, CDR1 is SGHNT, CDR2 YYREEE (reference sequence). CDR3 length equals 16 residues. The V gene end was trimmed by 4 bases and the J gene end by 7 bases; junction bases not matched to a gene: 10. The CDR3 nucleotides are TGTGCCAGCAGCACGGTAGCGGGAGGGCCCGCTAATGAGCAGTTCTTC. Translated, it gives CASSTVAGGPANEQFF.

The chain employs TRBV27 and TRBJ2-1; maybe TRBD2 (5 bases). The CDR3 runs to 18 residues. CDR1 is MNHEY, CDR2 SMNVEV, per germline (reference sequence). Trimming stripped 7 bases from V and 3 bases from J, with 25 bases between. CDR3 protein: CASTQSVRKGVYYNEQFF. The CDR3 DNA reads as TGTGCCAGCACCCAGTCGGTTCGAAAGGGAGTATACTACAATGAGCAGTTCTTC.

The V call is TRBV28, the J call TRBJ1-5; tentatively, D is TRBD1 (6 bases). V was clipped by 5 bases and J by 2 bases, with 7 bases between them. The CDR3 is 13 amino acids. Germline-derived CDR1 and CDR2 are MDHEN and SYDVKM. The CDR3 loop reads CASSGGGNQPQHF. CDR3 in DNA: TGTGCCAGCAGTGGGGGCGGCAATCAGCCCCAGCATTTT.

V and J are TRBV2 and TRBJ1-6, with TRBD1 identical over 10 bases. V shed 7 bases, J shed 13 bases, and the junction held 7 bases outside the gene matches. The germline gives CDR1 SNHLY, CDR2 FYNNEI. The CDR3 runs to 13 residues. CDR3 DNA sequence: TGTGCCAGCATGGACAGGGGGGAGGAGCCCCTCCACTTT. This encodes CASMDRGEEPLHF.

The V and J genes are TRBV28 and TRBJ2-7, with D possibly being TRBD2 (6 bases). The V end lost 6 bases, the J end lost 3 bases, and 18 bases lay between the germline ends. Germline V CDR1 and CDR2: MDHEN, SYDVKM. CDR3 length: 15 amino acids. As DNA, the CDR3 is TGTGCCAGCAGCCTGCGGGACCTCAGAGTCTACGAGCAGTACTTC. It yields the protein CASSLRDLRVYEQYF.

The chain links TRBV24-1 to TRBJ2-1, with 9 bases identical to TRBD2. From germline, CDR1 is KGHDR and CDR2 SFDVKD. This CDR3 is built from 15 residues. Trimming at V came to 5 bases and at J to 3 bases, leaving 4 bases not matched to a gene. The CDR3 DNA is TGTGCCACCAGTGGCGGGAGGGGTATCTACAATGAGCAGTTCTTC. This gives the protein CATSGGRGIYNEQFF.

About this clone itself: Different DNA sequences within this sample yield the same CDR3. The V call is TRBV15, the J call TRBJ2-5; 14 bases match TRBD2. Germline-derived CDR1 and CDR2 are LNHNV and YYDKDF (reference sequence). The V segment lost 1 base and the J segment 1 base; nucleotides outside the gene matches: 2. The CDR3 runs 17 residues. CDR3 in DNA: TGTGCCACCAGCAGAGGACTAGCGGGAGGGGGCCAAGAGACCCAGTACTTC. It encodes CATSRGLAGGGQETQYF.

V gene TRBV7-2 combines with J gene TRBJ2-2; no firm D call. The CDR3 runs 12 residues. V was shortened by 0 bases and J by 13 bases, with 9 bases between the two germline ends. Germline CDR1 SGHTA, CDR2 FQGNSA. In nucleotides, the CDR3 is TGTGCCAGCAGCTTAGCAGACATTGTGCTGTTTTTT. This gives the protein CASSLADIVLFF.

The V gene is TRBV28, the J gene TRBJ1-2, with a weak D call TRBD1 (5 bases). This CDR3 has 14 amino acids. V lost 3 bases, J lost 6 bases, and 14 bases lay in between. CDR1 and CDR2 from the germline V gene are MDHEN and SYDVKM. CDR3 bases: TGTGCCAGCAGTTTGCCAGGGATCGTGGATGGCTACACCTTC. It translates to CASSLPGIVDGYTF.

CDR3 protein: CASSVEGDGNTIYF. The CDR3, as DNA: TGTGCCAGCAGCGTAGAGGGAGACGGAAACACCATATATTTT. The chain has TRBV9 and TRBJ1-3; D uncertain. Germline V lookup: CDR1 SGDLS, CDR2 YYNGEE. V lost 0 bases and J 4 bases, leaving 8 bases between the germline ends. The CDR3 runs to 14 residues.

This CDR3 is CASSGGAASYEQYF. The CDR3 DNA follows: TGTGCCAGCAGTGGGGGGGCCGCCTCCTACGAGCAGTACTTC. V usage is TRBV7-9 and J usage is TRBJ2-7, with D possibly matching TRBD2 (7 bases). CDR1 and CDR2 (germline): SEHNR, FQNEAQ (reference sequence). Trimming removed 6 bases from V and 0 bases from J, with 12 bases in between. This CDR3 is built from 14 residues. Full variable domain (missing parts from reference TRBV7-9 and TRBJ2-7): DTGVSQNPRHKITKRGQNVTFRCDPISEHNRLYWYRQTLGQGPEFLTYFQNEAQLEKSRLLSDRFSAERPKGSFSTLEIQRTEQGDSAMYLCASSGGAASYEQYFGPGTRLTVT.

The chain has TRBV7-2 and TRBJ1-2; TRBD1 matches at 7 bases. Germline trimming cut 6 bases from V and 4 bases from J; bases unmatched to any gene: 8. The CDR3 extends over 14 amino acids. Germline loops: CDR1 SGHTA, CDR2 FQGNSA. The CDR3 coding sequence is TGTGCCAGCAGGCCGTCGGGACAGCTCTATGGCTACACCTTC. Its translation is CASRPSGQLYGYTF.

CDR3 sequence reads: CASQRVLDSYEQYF. In DNA form, the CDR3 reads TGTGCCAGCCAGAGGGTACTTGATTCCTACGAGCAGTACTTC. The chain has TRBV18 and TRBJ2-7; D is perhaps TRBD2 (5 bases). The CDR3 has 14 residues. Deletions cut 8 bases from V and 1 base from J, with 15 bases between. In germline, CDR1 is KGHSH, CDR2 LQKENI.

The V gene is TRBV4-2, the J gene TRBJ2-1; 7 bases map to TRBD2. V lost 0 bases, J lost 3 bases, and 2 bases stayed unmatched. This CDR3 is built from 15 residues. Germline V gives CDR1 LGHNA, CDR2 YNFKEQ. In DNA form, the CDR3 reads TGTGCCAGCAGCCAAGAGGGACTAAACTACAATGAGCAGTTCTTC. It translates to CASSQEGLNYNEQFF.

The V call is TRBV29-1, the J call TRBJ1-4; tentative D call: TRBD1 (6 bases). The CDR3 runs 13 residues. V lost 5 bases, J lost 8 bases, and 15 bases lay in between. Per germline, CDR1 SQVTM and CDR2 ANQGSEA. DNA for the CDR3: TGCAGCGTTCAACAGGGTGCATCCGAAAAACTGTTTTTT. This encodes CSVQQGASEKLFF.

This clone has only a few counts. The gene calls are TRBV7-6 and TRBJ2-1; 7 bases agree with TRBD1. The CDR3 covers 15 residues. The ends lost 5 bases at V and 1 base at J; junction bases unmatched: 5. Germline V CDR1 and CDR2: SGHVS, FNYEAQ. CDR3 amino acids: CASSPRQGSYNEQFF. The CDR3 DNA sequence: TGTGCCAGCAGCCCCCGACAGGGTTCCTACAATGAGCAGTTCTTC.

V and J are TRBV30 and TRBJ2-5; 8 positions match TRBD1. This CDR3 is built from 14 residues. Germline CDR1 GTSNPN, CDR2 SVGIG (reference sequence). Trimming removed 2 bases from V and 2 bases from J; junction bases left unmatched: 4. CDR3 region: CAWSRRGLQETQYF. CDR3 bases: TGTGCCTGGAGTCGCAGGGGGCTTCAAGAGACCCAGTACTTC.

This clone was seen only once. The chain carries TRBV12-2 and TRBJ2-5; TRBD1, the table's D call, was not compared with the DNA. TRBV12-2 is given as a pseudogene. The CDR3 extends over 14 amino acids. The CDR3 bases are TGTGCAAGTCGCTGGACAGGGGAACTCGAGACCCAGTACTTC. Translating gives CASRWTGELETQYF.

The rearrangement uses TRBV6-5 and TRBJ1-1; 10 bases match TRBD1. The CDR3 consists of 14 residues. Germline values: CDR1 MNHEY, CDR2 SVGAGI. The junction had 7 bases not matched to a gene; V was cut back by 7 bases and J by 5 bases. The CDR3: CASIRQGAGTEAFF. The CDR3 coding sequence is TGTGCCAGCATCAGACAGGGGGCAGGGACTGAAGCTTTCTTT.

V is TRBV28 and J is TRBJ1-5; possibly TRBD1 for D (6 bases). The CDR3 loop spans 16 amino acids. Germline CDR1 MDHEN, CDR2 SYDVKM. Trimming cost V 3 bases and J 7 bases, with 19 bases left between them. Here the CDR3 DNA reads TGTGCCAGCAGTTTTTTAACAACAGGGAGGGGACAGCCCCAGCATTTT. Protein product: CASSFLTTGRGQPQHF.

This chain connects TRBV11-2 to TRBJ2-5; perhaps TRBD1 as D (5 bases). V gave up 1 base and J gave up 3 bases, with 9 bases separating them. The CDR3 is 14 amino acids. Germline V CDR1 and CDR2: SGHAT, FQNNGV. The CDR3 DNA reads TGTGCCAGCAGCTTAGGAGCAGGGAAAGAGACCCAGTACTTC. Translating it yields CASSLGAGKETQYF. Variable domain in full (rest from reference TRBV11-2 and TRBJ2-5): EAGVAQSPRYKIIEKRQSVAFWCNPISGHATLYWYQQILGQGPKLLIQFQNNGVVDDSQLPKDRFSAERLKGVDSTLKIQPAKLEDSAVYLCASSLGAGKETQYFGPGTRLLVL.

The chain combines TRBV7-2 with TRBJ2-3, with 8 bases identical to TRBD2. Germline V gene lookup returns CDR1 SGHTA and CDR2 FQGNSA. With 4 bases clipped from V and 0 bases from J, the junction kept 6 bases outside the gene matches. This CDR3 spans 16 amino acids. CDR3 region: CASSSGGGWSTDTQYF. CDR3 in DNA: TGTGCCAGCAGCTCCGGGGGGGGTTGGAGCACAGATACGCAGTATTTT.

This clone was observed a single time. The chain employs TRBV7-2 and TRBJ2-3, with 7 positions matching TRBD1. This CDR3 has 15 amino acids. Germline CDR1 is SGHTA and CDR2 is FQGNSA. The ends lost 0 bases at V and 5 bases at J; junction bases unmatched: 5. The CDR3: CASSLARGSIDTQYF. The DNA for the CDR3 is TGTGCCAGCAGCTTAGCCAGGGGGAGTATAGATACGCAGTATTTT.